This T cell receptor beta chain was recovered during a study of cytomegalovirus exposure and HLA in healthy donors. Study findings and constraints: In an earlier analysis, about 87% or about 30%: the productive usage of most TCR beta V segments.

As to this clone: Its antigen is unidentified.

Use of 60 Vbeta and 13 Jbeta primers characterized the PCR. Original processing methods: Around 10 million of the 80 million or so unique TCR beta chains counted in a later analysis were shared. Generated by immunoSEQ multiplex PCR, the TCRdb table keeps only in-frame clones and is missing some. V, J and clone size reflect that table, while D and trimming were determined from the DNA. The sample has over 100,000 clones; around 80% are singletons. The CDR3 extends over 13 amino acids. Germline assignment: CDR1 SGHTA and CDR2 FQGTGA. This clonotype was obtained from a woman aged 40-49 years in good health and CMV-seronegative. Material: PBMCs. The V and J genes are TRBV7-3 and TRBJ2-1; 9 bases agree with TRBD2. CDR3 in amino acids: CFVAGEGLNEQFF. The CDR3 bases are TGTTTCGTAGCGGGAGAGGGACTAAATGAGCAGTTCTTC. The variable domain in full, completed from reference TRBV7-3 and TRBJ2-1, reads GAGVSQTPSNKVTEKGKYVELRCDPISGHTALYWYRQSLGQGPEFLIYFQGTGAADDSGLPNDRFFAVRPEGSVSTLKIQRTERGDSAVYLCFVAGEGLNEQFFGPGTRLTVL.